Below, 16 T cell receptor beta chains from the same sample are listed, as sequenced in a study of T cell responses to AZD1222 COVID-19 vaccine. The method was immunoSEQ multiplex PCR; TCRdb's version includes in-frame clones alone and lacks a portion of them. Of about 220,000 clones in the sample, about 93% are singletons; the top ten hold approximately 1%. The material was peripheral blood, obtained on day 0 of MenACWY control vaccination. The receptor source for this set is an adult in good health.

V is TRBV19 and J is TRBJ2-3; the D is unclear. Germline V gene data show CDR1 as LNHDA and CDR2 as SQIVND (reference sequence). CDR3 length equals 15 residues. Trimming stripped 5 bases from V and 0 bases from J, with 12 bases between. DNA for the CDR3: TGTGCCAGTAGTCCCCAAGCCTCTAGCACAGATACGCAGTATTTT. It specifies CASSPQASSTDTQYF.

The V and J genes are TRBV6-4 and TRBJ2-1; 8 positions match TRBD2. J was trimmed by 10 bases and V by 4 bases; bases with no gene match: 12. The CDR3 spans 15 residues. Germline V gives CDR1 MRHNA, CDR2 SNTAGT. The CDR3 is CASSVTGTSGEEQFF. In DNA, the CDR3 is TGTGCCAGCAGTGTGACTGGGACTAGTGGGGAGGAGCAGTTCTTC.

The chain employs TRBV9 and TRBJ1-1; D unresolved. Germline V gene data show CDR1 as SGDLS and CDR2 as YYNGEE. V lost 0 bases to trimming and J lost 0 bases, with 9 bases between them. CDR3 length equals 15 residues. CDR3: CASSVGSAMNTEAFF. The CDR3 nucleotides are TGTGCCAGCAGCGTAGGATCAGCTATGAACACTGAAGCTTTCTTT.

V and J are TRBV6-5 and TRBJ1-6; 7 bases agree with TRBD1. This CDR3 has 12 residues. V was pared by 9 bases and J by 8 bases, with 4 bases of the junction left unmatched. CDR1 is MNHEY, CDR2 SVGAGI, per germline. The CDR3 loop is CASDRVDSPLHF. The CDR3 DNA reads as TGTGCCAGTGACAGGGTTGATTCACCCCTCCACTTT.

This chain's CDR3 is CAWRMGPTSTF. The CDR3 DNA reads as TGTGCCTGGAGGATGGGGCCGACGTCCACCTTC. J is TRBJ1-2 and V is TRBV30, with a tentative D call TRBD1 (5 bases). Germline loops: CDR1 GTSNPN, CDR2 SVGIG (reference sequence). V lost 3 bases and J lost 13, with 15 bases in between. The CDR3 runs 11 residues.

The V gene is TRBV29-1, the J gene TRBJ2-1, with TRBD2 identical over 15 bases. The CDR3 sequence is 14 residues long. V lost 7 bases and J lost 7; bases outside the gene matches: 5. Germline values: CDR1 SQVTM, CDR2 ANQGSEA. CDR3 residues: CSARGTSGGNEQFF. Here the CDR3 DNA reads TGCAGCGCCCGTGGGACTAGCGGGGGGAATGAGCAGTTCTTC.

The rearrangement uses TRBV28 and TRBJ1-5; D is undetermined. V was cut by 7 bases and J by 0 bases, with 13 bases left in between. Germline CDR1 and CDR2: MDHEN and SYDVKM. The CDR3 sequence is 15 residues long. The CDR3 loop is CASIPLPSSNQPQHF. CDR3 DNA sequence: TGTGCCAGCATACCCCTCCCTAGTAGCAATCAGCCCCAGCATTTT.

This clone was seen just once. The chain joins TRBV11-2 to TRBJ1-5; D may be TRBD1 (5 bases). Trimming left V 3 bases short and J 3 bases short, with 15 bases between. CDR1 SGHAT and CDR2 FQNNGV come from the germline V gene. The CDR3 sequence is 16 residues long. DNA of the CDR3: TGTGCCAGCAGCTTGGGGAGCGGGGGTCTCAATCAGCCCCAGCATTTT. Its protein is CASSLGSGGLNQPQHF. Using reference TRBV11-2 and TRBJ1-5 for the parts outside the CDR3, the full variable domain is EAGVAQSPRYKIIEKRQSVAFWCNPISGHATLYWYQQILGQGPKLLIQFQNNGVVDDSQLPKDRFSAERLKGVDSTLKIQPAKLEDSAVYLCASSLGSGGLNQPQHFGDGTRLSIL.

This clone appeared once. The genes are TRBV10-3 and TRBJ1-1, with a possible D match to TRBD1 (5 bases). Trimming removed 3 bases from V and 1 base from J, with 9 bases in between. Looked up from germline, CDR1 is ENHRY and CDR2 is SYGVKD. The CDR3 has 14 amino acids. The DNA of the CDR3 is TGTGCCATCAGTGAAGGCGGGGCGAACACTGAAGCTTTCTTT. Translating gives CAISEGGANTEAFF.

The chain carries TRBV12-3 or TRBV12-4 and TRBJ1-2, with D uncertain. Trimming shortened V by 10 bases and J by 3 bases, and 15 bases separated the two germline ends. This CDR3 has 13 amino acids. CDR3 loop: CATTIPGDYGYTF. CDR3 nucleotides: TGTGCCACCACAATTCCCGGGGACTATGGCTACACCTTC.

The chain links TRBV28 to TRBJ2-3; the match to TRBD2 covers 8 bases. CDR1 MDHEN and CDR2 SYDVKM come from the germline V gene. The length of the CDR3 is 15 residues. V was pared by 4 bases and J by 5 bases, with 8 bases of the junction left unmatched. CDR3 nucleotide sequence: TGTGCCAGCAGTTCCGCGGCGGGGGGCTTAGATACGCAGTATTTT. The encoded protein is CASSSAAGGLDTQYF.

The CDR3 reads CASSLDSGRQPQHF. Written as DNA, the CDR3 is TGTGCCAGCAGCCTCGACAGTGGTAGACAGCCCCAGCATTTT. The chain links TRBV7-2 to TRBJ1-5, with D possibly being TRBD1 (5 bases). V lost 5 bases and J lost 7, with 15 bases in between. This CDR3 is built from 14 residues. Germline V gene lookup returns CDR1 SGHTA and CDR2 FQGNSA.

In its sample, this clone was seen once. The chain recombines TRBV11-2 with TRBJ1-2, with 9 bases fitting TRBD1. Trimming removed 3 bases from V and 8 bases from J; junction bases left unmatched: 7. Germline V CDR1 and CDR2: SGHAT, FQNNGV. The CDR3 is 14 amino acids. The DNA of the CDR3 is TGTGCCAGCAGCTTGGGACAGGGTTTCATCGGCTACACCTTC. This encodes CASSLGQGFIGYTF.

This rearrangement joins TRBV12-5 to TRBJ1-1; D uncertain. V lost 9 bases, J lost 0 bases, and 20 bases lay in between. The CDR3 runs to 16 residues. In germline, CDR1 is LGHNT, CDR2 FRNRAP. CDR3 coding DNA: TGTGCTAGCTTGTCCCCACTCCGGGCCATGAACACTGAAGCTTTCTTT. It encodes CASLSPLRAMNTEAFF.

This chain uses TRBV11-2 with TRBJ1-2; D might be TRBD1 (5 bases). The V end was cut by 1 base, the J end by 3 bases, with 15 bases between. This CDR3 contains 16 residues. Germline CDR1 is SGHAT and CDR2 is FQNNGV. CDR3 in DNA: TGTGCCAGCAGCTTAGGCCGGGACCCCGTTCACTATGGCTACACCTTC. Its protein is CASSLGRDPVHYGYTF.

This clone showed up just once. The chain uses TRBV28 and TRBJ1-5; D uncertain. V lost 5 bases to trimming and J lost 2 bases, with 7 bases between them. The V gene's germline CDR1 is MDHEN and CDR2 SYDVKM. There are 13 residues in the CDR3. The CDR3 DNA follows: TGTGCCAGCAGTCATGGGGGCAATCAGCCCCAGCATTTT. This encodes CASSHGGNQPQHF.